Following are 23 T cell receptor beta chains from one sample sequenced in a study (dated by TCRdb to about 2015). CD4+CD25+CD127-/low cells were isolated as Tregs. The library was generated by 5' RACE. TCRdb names Illumina MiSeq as the instrument used. Using fastp trimming at Q25 and MiXCR clonotype assembly, TCRdb reanalyzed the public sequencing data and kept in-frame beta chains. Each entry is one CDR3 protein sequence, shown with its most common DNA and genes. Here the sample has approximately 57,000 distinct CDR3 sequences; 20% to 25% occur a single time. The ten most abundant clones make up 2.5% to 4% of the sample. Sequenced input: tumor-infiltrating Tregs sorted from the breast tumor. The source is a female donor with breast cancer.

This clonotype was observed a few times. This sequence joins TRBV6-5 and TRBJ2-7; TRBD2 aligns across 7 bases. The CDR3 is 16 residues long. CDR1 and CDR2 (germline): MNHEY, SVGAGI. V shed 6 bases, J shed 3 bases, and the junction held 14 bases outside the gene matches. The CDR3 reads CASRPGGGTRIYEQYF. As DNA, the CDR3 is TGTGCCAGCAGACCTGGGGGAGGGACCCGCATCTACGAGCAGTACTTC.

The sample holds many counts of this clonotype. The rearrangement links TRBV6-1 to TRBJ1-1, with no clear D. Deletions cut 4 bases from V and 1 base from J, with 10 bases between. The CDR3 is 14 residues long. Looked up from germline, CDR1 is MNHNS and CDR2 is SASEGT. The CDR3 here is CASSARSQNTEAFF. For the CDR3, the DNA is TGTGCCAGCAGTGCTCGTTCACAGAACACTGAAGCTTTCTTT.

In regard to this clonotype: A much larger clone lies one base from this, so it may be a read error. The rearrangement uses TRBV24-1 and TRBJ2-1; D might be TRBD2 (5 bases). The CDR3 covers 14 residues. V lost 2 bases, J lost 9 bases, and 13 bases lay in between. In germline, CDR1 is KGHDR, CDR2 SFDVKD. CDR3 in DNA: TGTGCCACCAGTGATTGGACGACTAACACTGAGCAGTTCTTC. This translates into CATSDWTTNTEQFF.

CDR3 coding DNA: TGTGCCAGCAGCTTAGGACAGGAGAACTCGCGGGAGCAGTACTTC. Translating gives CASSLGQENSREQYF. The J gene is TRBJ2-7, the V gene TRBV11-2, with D possibly being TRBD1 (6 bases). Deletions cut 1 base from V and 7 bases from J, with 17 bases between. The CDR3 length is 15 residues. CDR1 SGHAT and CDR2 FQNNGV come from the germline V gene. Full variable domain (rest looked up from reference TRBV11-2 and TRBJ2-7): EAGVAQSPRYKIIEKRQSVAFWCNPISGHATLYWYQQILGQGPKLLIQFQNNGVVDDSQLPKDRFSAERLKGVDSTLKIQPAKLEDSAVYLCASSLGQENSREQYFGPGTRLTVT.

There are a few counts of this clonotype. The chain recombines TRBV25-1 with TRBJ1-6; no reliable D call. CDR1 MGHDK and CDR2 SYGVNS come from the germline V gene. The V end was cut by 0 bases, the J end by 6 bases, with 9 bases between. The CDR3 runs to 15 residues. The DNA of the CDR3 is TGTGCCAGCAGTGAATACAGGCAGACTAATTCACCCCTCCACTTT. Amino acid sequence: CASSEYRQTNSPLHF.

This chain connects TRBV9 to TRBJ2-1; D not resolved. V lost 4 bases and J 5 bases, leaving 13 bases between the germline ends. The CDR3 loop spans 14 amino acids. The germline CDR1 and CDR2 sequences are SGDLS and YYNGEE. For the CDR3, the DNA is TGTGCCAGCAGCTTCCCTCCTACTCACAATGAGCAGTTCTTC. Translated: CASSFPPTHNEQFF.

V and J are TRBV27 and TRBJ1-6, with 12 bases matching TRBD1. The CDR3 has 15 amino acids. Germline trimming cut 7 bases from V and 9 bases from J; bases unmatched to any gene: 7. Germline V gives CDR1 MNHEY, CDR2 SMNVEV (reference sequence). CDR3: CASTSGTGGISPLHF. CDR3 nucleotides: TGTGCCAGCACCTCCGGGACAGGGGGCATTTCACCCCTCCACTTT.

This clonotype has a handful of counts. The junction departs from the called germline gene at one end, perhaps through a read error. This chain uses TRBV7-6 with TRBJ2-1, with 9 bases lining up with TRBD2. There are 14 residues in the CDR3. Germline values: CDR1 SGHVS, CDR2 FNYEAQ. The CDR3 reads CARMGAGGLNEQLF. The CDR3 DNA reads as TGTGCCAGAATGGGGGCGGGGGGGCTCAATGAGCAGCTCTTC.

Note on this clonotype: The junction shows a germline mismatch at one end, possibly a read error. This chain joins TRBV4-1 and TRBJ2-3, with 7 nucleotides matching TRBD1. The CDR3 covers 16 residues. Germline lookup yields CDR1 MGHRA and CDR2 YSYEKL. Here the CDR3 reads CASSLAGTANTDTRYF. In DNA form, the CDR3 reads TGCGCCAGCAGCCTCGCCGGGACAGCGAACACAGATACGCGGTATTTT.

This clonotype was detected only a few times. This chain links TRBV11-2 with TRBJ2-7, with D hard to call. Germline CDR1 reads SGHAT; CDR2 reads FQNNGV. The V and J ends lost 5 bases and 4 bases respectively, with 15 bases between them. There are 14 residues in the CDR3. The CDR3 nucleotides read TGTGCCAGCAGCCCCGGGTTCCTCTTATACGAGCAGTACTTC. Protein product: CASSPGFLLYEQYF.

This clonotype occurred a few times. The J gene is TRBJ2-5, the V gene TRBV20-1; D unclear. This CDR3 has 14 residues. Looked up from germline, CDR1 is DFQATT and CDR2 is SNEGSKA (reference sequence). V dropped 0 bases and J dropped 5 bases, with 13 bases sitting between them. The CDR3 nucleotides are TGCAGTGCTAGAGATCGGCACCCCATTGAGACCCAGTACTTC. Residues: CSARDRHPIETQYF.

This clonotype was counted a single time. The junction departs from the called germline gene at one end, perhaps through a read error. The chain uses TRBV5-1 and TRBJ1-1, with D maybe TRBD1 (5 bases). The CDR3 consists of 17 residues. Germline lookup yields CDR1 SGHRS and CDR2 YFSETQ. CDR3 coding DNA: TGCGCCAGGAGCTTGGCTCCGATTGCGGGGGGGGTCACTGAAGCTTTCTTT. Amino acids: CARSLAPIAGGVTEAFF.

In its sample, this clonotype was seen many times. The gene calls are TRBV7-2 and TRBJ2-2; D possibly matches TRBD1 or TRBD2 (5 bases each). Germline V gives CDR1 SGHTA, CDR2 FQGNSA. V lost 4 bases and J 5 bases, leaving 17 bases between the germline ends. CDR3 length: 16 amino acids. CDR3 sequence (DNA): TGTGCCAGCAGCTCAATAATGGGGGTAATTACCGGGGAGCTGTTTTTT. It encodes CASSSIMGVITGELFF. Full variable domain (missing parts from reference TRBV7-2 and TRBJ2-2): GAGVSQSPSNKVTEKGKDVELRCDPISGHTALYWYRQSLGQGLEFLIYFQGNSAPDKSGLPSDRFSAERTGGSVSTLTIQRTQQEDSAVYLCASSSIMGVITGELFFGEGSRLTVL.

Points on this clonotype: One junction end does not reproduce the germline sequence, and a read error may be involved. The V call is TRBV4-1, the J call TRBJ1-1; the D is unclear. The CDR3 has 15 amino acids. CDR1 and CDR2 (germline): MGHRA, YSYEKL. The CDR3 nucleotides read TGCGCCAGCAGCCAAGTAGGAACGAGGGTGGGAGAAGCCCTCTTT. Residues: CASSQVGTRVGEALF.

The chain carries TRBV24-1 and TRBJ2-7; D is possibly TRBD1 or TRBD2 (5 bases each). The V end was cut by 10 bases, the J end by 3 bases, with 12 bases between. The CDR3 is made up of 12 amino acids. The germline CDR1 and CDR2 sequences are KGHDR and SFDVKD. This CDR3 is CATCEGLYEQYF. In DNA form, the CDR3 reads TGTGCCACATGTGAGGGGCTCTACGAGCAGTACTTC.

A word on this clonotype: Since no conserved phenylalanine or tryptophan closes the CDR3, a read error is the likely cause. This sequence joins TRBV12-3 or TRBV12-4 and TRBJ1-2, with 9 bases aligning to TRBD1. V lost 6 bases to trimming and J lost 8 bases; unmatched junction nucleotides: 7. The CDR3 totals 13 residues. The chain's CDR3 is CASRKTGGEGYTC. In DNA, the CDR3 is TGTGCCAGCAGAAAGACAGGGGGTGAGGGCTACACCTGC.

This clonotype was detected only a few times. V is TRBV4-3 and J is TRBJ2-3; the D is unclear. The CDR3 runs 13 residues. V lost 1 base and J lost 5, with 7 bases in between. Looked up from germline, CDR1 is LGHNA and CDR2 is YSLEER. The CDR3 region has the DNA TGCGCCAGCAGCCAAGTGATTAAAGATACGCAGTATTTT. Its translation is CASSQVIKDTQYF.

This clonotype has more than one count but fewer than ten. The chain employs TRBV5-1 and TRBJ2-2; perhaps TRBD1 as D (6 bases). CDR1 and CDR2 (germline): SGHRS, YFSETQ. V was trimmed by 3 bases and J by 4 bases, leaving 25 bases between them. The CDR3 covers 19 residues. DNA for the CDR3: TGCGCCAGCAGCTCCTACCCCACAGGGTTCGAAGATGTCACCGGGGAGCTGTTTTTT. This translates into CASSSYPTGFEDVTGELFF.

This clonotype was seen repeatedly, ten times or more. The rearrangement uses TRBV6-6 and TRBJ1-5, with 11 nucleotides matching TRBD1. Trimming took 7 bases from V and 9 from J; bases not matched to a gene: 8. The CDR3 is 14 residues long. Germline V gene data show CDR1 as MNHNY and CDR2 as SVGAGI (reference sequence). The CDR3 bases are TGTGCCAGCAATGCCGGGACAGGGGGTTCGCCCCAGCATTTT. Its translation is CASNAGTGGSPQHF.

V and J are TRBV9 and TRBJ2-1, with D possibly TRBD1 on 5 matching bases. Per the germline V gene, CDR1 is SGDLS and CDR2 is YYNGEE. CDR3 length: 19 amino acids. The germline V and J ends were trimmed by 0 bases and 1 base, with 20 bases remaining between them. This CDR3 reads CASSVGLGRVLPSYNEQFF. The CDR3 DNA follows: TGTGCCAGCAGCGTAGGTCTCGGCAGGGTATTACCGTCCTACAATGAGCAGTTCTTC.

The chain recombines TRBV20-1 with TRBJ1-1; TRBD1 matches 9 bases. The CDR3 spans 13 residues. Germline CDR1 and CDR2: DFQATT and SNEGSKA (reference sequence). Germline trimming cut 3 bases from V and 1 base from J; bases unmatched to any gene: 0. The CDR3 sequence is CSARDRGNTEAFF. The CDR3 DNA follows: TGCAGTGCTAGGGACAGGGGGAACACTGAAGCTTTCTTT.

The chain couples TRBV7-8 to TRBJ2-1; D may be TRBD1 (6 bases). There are 14 residues in the CDR3. Trimming cost V 0 bases and J 15 bases, with 18 bases left between them. CDR1 is SGHVS and CDR2 is FQNEAQ in the germline V gene. CDR3: CASSLASGTSSSFF. In nucleotides, the CDR3 is TGTGCCAGCAGCTTAGCGTCCGGGACATCCTCTTCGTTCTTC. Full variable domain (outside the CDR3, taken from reference TRBV7-8 and TRBJ2-1): GAGVSQSPRYKVAKRGQDVALRCDPISGHVSLFWYQQALGQGPEFLTYFQNEAQLDKSGLPSDRFFAERPEGSVSTLKIQRTQQEDSAVYLCASSLASGTSSSFFGPGTRLTVL.

The chain employs TRBV24-1 and TRBJ2-2; D ambiguous. The germline CDR1 and CDR2 sequences are KGHDR and SFDVKD. The CDR3 is made up of 15 amino acids. Trimming shortened V by 2 bases and J by 4 bases, and 10 bases separated the two germline ends. The CDR3 DNA reads as TGTGCCACCAGTGATTCGTACCTACCCACCGGGGAGCTGTTTTTT. This codes for CATSDSYLPTGELFF.